This note documents a single T cell receptor beta chain sequence. Produced via immunoSEQ multiplex PCR; TCRdb's table is partial and in-frame only. The table has approximately 730,000 clones, 75% to 90% seen once. This specimen comes from a study of shared T cell receptors in the human thymus. Germline V gives CDR1 LNHDA, CDR2 SQIVND (reference sequence). The V and J ends lost 4 bases and 6 bases respectively, with 6 bases between them. The CDR3 has 11 residues. A further study also used this sample, focusing on human thymus T cells. That work states: Among the donors, all were healthy Finnish infants having corrective surgery for congenital heart defects. Corrective heart surgery yielded the resections from which the thymus tissue came. Related research reported highly overlapping thymic repertoires among unrelated individuals.

This chain joins TRBV19 and TRBJ1-2; D ambiguous. The specimen was thymocytes. The receptor was isolated from a girl younger than two with a congenital heart defect. For the CDR3, the DNA is TGTGCCAGTAGTACCGAGGATGGCTACACCTTC. Amino acids: CASSTEDGYTF.